Given below is one T cell receptor beta chain in context. As handled by the study authors: Estimates of nucleated cell counts were drawn from the amplification of reference gene primers. The assay was immunoSEQ multiplex PCR, and TCRdb's table has in-frame clones only and misses some. V, J and clone size derive from that table, while D and trimming were established from the DNA sequence. The repertoire holds some 200,000 clones, with about 81% as singletons. The sample comes from a study of blood T cell repertoires in COVID-19. The wider study: Italy, Spain and the United States were the sources of the convalescent and acute COVID-19 samples. The cDNA or gDNA used as material had been derived from T cells, B-cell-depleted T cells, or PBMCs.

V shed 0 bases and J 5 bases; nucleotides not matched to a gene: 9. Per germline, CDR1 SGHDN and CDR2 FVKESK. The length of the CDR3 is 17 residues. The J gene is TRBJ2-3, the V gene TRBV14, with 9 bases aligning to TRBD2. The specimen sequenced was peripheral blood. This TCR was sampled from a man under 40 with active or convalescent COVID-19. The CDR3 region has the DNA TGTGCCAGCAGCCAAGACCGCAGACTAGCGGTAGTAGATACGCAGTATTTT. Its protein is CASSQDRRLAVVDTQYF.